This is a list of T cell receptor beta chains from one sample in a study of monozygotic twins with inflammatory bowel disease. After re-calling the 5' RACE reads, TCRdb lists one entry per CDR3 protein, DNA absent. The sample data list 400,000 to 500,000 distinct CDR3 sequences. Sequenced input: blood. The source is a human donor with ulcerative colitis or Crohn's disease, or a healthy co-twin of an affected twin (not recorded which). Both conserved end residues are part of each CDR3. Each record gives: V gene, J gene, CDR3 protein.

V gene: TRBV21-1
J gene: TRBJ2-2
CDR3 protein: CASSKAPGGGSGELFF

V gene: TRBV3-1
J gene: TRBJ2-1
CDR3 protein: CASSASGGLYNEQFF

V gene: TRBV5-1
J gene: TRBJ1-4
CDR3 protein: CASSHSPGGEKLFF

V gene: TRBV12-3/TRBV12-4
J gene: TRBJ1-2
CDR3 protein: CASSPQDSPGKPAYGYTF

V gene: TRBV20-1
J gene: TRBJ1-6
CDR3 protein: CSARVPGQNNSPLHF

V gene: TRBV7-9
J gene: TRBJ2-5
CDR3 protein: CASSPTGTETQYF

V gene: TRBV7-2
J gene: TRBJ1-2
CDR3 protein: CASSLEGAGGSYGYTF

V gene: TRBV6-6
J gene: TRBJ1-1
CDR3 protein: CASSFREIEAFF

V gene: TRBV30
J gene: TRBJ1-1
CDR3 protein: CAWSKDRRLEAFF

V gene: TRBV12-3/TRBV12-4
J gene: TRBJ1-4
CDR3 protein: CASSWQMGKLFF

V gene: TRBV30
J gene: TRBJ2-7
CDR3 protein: CACLFRDRLSDEQYF

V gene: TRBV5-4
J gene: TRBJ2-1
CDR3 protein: CASSLKKGSYNEQFF

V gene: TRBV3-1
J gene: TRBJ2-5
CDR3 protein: CATRGQSLRETQYF

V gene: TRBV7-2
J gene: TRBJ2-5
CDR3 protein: CASSFLAGSQETQYF

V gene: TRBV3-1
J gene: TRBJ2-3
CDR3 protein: CASSPARGKGTDTQYF

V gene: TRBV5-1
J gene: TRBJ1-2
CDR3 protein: CASSDGQRNYGYTF

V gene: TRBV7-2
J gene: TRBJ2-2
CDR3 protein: CASSLGGRGGTGELFF

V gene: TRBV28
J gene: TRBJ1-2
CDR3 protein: CASSLTARTYGYTF

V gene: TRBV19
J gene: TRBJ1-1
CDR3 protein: CASSAQTGTEAFF

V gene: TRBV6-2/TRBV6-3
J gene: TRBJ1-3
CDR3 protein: CASRYSGNTIYF

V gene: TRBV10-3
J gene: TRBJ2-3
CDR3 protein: CAISVGRDSTDTQYF

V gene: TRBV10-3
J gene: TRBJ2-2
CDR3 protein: CAITPGLAGGANTGELFF

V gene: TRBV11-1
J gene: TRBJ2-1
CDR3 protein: CASSLALEGSSYNEQFF

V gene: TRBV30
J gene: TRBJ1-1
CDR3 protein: CAWSRQESPEAFF

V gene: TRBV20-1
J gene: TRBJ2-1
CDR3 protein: CSAPDRGSSLGNEQFF

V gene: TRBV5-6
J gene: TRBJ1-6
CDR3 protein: CASSLTTALRQSYNSPLHF

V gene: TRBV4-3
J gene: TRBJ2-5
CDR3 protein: CASSQDPRHQETQYF

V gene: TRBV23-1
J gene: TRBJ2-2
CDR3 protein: CASSPPGGETNTGELFF

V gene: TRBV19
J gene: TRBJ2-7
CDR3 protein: CASRNSGSSYEQYF

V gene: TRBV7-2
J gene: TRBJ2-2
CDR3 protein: CASSLIWHLNTGELFF

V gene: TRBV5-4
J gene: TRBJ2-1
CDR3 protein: CASSWDSWSSYNEQFF

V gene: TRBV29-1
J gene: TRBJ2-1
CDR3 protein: CSVEGRNNEQFF

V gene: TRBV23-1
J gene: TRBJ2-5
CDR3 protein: CASSHRGGPRKETQYF

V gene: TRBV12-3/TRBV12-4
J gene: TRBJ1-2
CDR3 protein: CASSFDRPTGYGYTF

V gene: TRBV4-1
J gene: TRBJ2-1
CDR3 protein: CASSQGDRSYNEQFF

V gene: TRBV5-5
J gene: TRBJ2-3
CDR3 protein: CASSFGQATDTQYF

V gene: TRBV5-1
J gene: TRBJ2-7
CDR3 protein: CASKGQAYEQYF

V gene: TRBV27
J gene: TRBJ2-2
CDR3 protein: CASSLDTPGQGSGELFF

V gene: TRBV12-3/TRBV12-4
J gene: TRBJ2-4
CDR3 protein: CASKQELLAKNIQYF

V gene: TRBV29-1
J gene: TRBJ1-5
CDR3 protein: CSVVTDHNQPQHF

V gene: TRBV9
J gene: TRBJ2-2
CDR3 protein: CASSVMGRSNTGELFF

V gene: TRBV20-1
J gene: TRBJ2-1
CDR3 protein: CSASGRASGPIPDNEQFF

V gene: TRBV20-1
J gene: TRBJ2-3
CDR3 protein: CSAKWRLAGNTDTQYF

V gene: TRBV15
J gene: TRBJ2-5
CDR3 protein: CATSREQEETQYF

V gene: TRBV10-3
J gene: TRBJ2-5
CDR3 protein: CAISDWDRVAETQYF

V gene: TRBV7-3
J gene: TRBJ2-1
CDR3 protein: CASSLSGSTYNEQFF

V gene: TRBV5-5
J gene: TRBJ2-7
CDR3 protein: CASSLGTSGGYEQYF

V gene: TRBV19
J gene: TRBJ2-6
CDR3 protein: CASTTWTGTGANVLTF

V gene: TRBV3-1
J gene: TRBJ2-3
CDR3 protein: CASSPEGTGKDTQYF

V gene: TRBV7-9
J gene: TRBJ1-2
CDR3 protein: CASSLVAGPVFGYTF

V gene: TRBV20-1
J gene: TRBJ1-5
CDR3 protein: CSARPHSGNQPQHF

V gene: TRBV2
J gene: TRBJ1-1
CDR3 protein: CASSERRHKNTEAFF

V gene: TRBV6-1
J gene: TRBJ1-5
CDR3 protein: CASSEAAKLPQHF

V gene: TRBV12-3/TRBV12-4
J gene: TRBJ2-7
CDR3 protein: CASSSGPVLEQYF

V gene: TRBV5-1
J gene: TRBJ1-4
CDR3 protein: CASSVDSATNEKLFF

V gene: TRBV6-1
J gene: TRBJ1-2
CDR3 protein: CASWSSGDSENYGYTF

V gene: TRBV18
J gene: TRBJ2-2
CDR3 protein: CASSPPGQATGELFF